This entry is about one T cell receptor (beta chain). Its antigen is unidentified. Some clones are missing from TCRdb's copy, which holds only in-frame ones; the method was immunoSEQ multiplex PCR. The sample has approximately 2,000 clones; 94% are singletons. Germline CDR1 is MNHEY and CDR2 is SMNVEV (reference sequence). V was pared by 5 bases and J by 0 bases, with 11 bases between. The length of the CDR3 is 15 residues. This entry is derived from a study of T cells after posttransplantation cyclophosphamide. Study-wide findings and caveats: Later blood repertoires were often dominated by clones from the donor CD8+ memory compartment. Skin or GI-infiltrating T cells shared few TRB sequences with blood. Recipient CMV seropositivity and CMV reactivation strongly tracked TRB clonality.

Cells defined as naive were viable CD3+CD4+ or CD3+CD8+ and CCR7+CD45RA+CD45RO-CD95-CD27+CD28+. This chain connects TRBV27 to TRBJ2-1; weak D call: TRBD1 (5 bases). The TCR comes from a woman aged 55-70 years in good health, CMV-negative, and a related stem cell transplant donor. Sequenced sample: naive CD8+ T cells sorted from PBMCs. In DNA form, the CDR3 reads TGTGCCAGCAGTCTGGGGCCAGGCTCCTACAATGAGCAGTTCTTC. Its protein product is CASSLGPGSYNEQFF.